This entry lists 10 T cell receptor beta chains sequenced from one sample in a study of blood T cell repertoires in COVID-19. TCRdb's table, derived via immunoSEQ multiplex PCR, lists solely in-frame clones and lacks some. The profile shows about 180,000 clones, about 82% of them singletons. Material for sequencing was PBMCs or T cells enriched from blood (not recorded which). These receptors all come from a woman younger than 45 who had recovered from COVID-19.

In DNA, the CDR3 is TGTGCCAGCAGTGCCGGGACAGGGATAGACGAGCAGTACTTC. Protein sequence: CASSAGTGIDEQYF. The V gene is TRBV2, the J gene TRBJ2-7; the match to TRBD1 covers 9 bases. Trimming at V came to 4 bases and at J to 5 bases, leaving 6 bases not matched to a gene. CDR1 and CDR2 from the germline V gene are SNHLY and FYNNEI. There are 14 residues in the CDR3.

The CDR3 DNA is TGTGCCAGCAGCTTGGGAGAGGGCGGGAGAATATACGAGCAGTACTTC. Translation: CASSLGEGGRIYEQYF. V and J are TRBV5-5 and TRBJ2-7; 7 bases line up with TRBD2. Germline CDR1 is SGHKS and CDR2 is YYEKEE (reference sequence). The CDR3 is made up of 16 amino acids. V lost 0 bases, J lost 4 bases, and 10 bases stayed unmatched.

This clone came up once. The chain joins TRBV25-1 to TRBJ2-1, with a tentative D call TRBD2 (5 bases). CDR1 and CDR2 from the germline V gene are MGHDK and SYGVNS. The CDR3 is 17 residues long. V lost 1 base and J 4 bases, leaving 17 bases between the germline ends. CDR3 nucleotides: TGTGCCAGCAGTGAATTGGATGGGCTAGCCGGATACAATGAGCAGTTCTTC. Translation gives CASSELDGLAGYNEQFF.

This clone was picked up one time. The chain is built from TRBV11-2 and TRBJ2-7; D perhaps matches TRBD2 (5 bases). The CDR3 spans 12 residues. Germline CDR1 reads SGHAT; CDR2 reads FQNNGV. V lost 4 bases and J 6 bases, leaving 10 bases between the germline ends. Here the CDR3 DNA reads TGTGCCAGCAGCTACGGGGTGGGCGAGCAGTACTTC. It encodes CASSYGVGEQYF.

This clone was seen once. The chain is built from TRBV13 and TRBJ2-7; 9 nucleotides agree with TRBD1. The CDR3 covers 13 residues. Germline trimming cut 8 bases from V and 6 bases from J; bases unmatched to any gene: 8. Looked up from germline, CDR1 is PRHDT and CDR2 is FYEKMQ (reference sequence). The CDR3 is CASGDREPREQYF. The CDR3 bases are TGTGCCAGCGGGGACAGGGAACCCCGCGAGCAGTACTTC.

The V and J genes are TRBV30 and TRBJ1-3; D remains unclear. V was pared by 0 bases and J by 7 bases, with 10 bases between. The CDR3 has 13 residues. Germline values: CDR1 GTSNPN, CDR2 SVGIG (reference sequence). In DNA, the CDR3 is TGTGCCTGGAGTGTATCCTCCCGGAACACCATATATTTT. It encodes CAWSVSSRNTIYF.

The J gene is TRBJ2-5, the V gene TRBV28, with 8 positions matching TRBD2. The germline gives CDR1 MDHEN, CDR2 SYDVKM. V lost 2 bases, J lost 1 base, and 18 bases stayed unmatched. The CDR3 is 20 amino acids. CDR3 in amino acids: CASSLKAPGLGLAGQETQYF. The CDR3 DNA follows: TGTGCCAGCAGTTTAAAGGCCCCTGGACTAGGCCTAGCGGGCCAAGAGACCCAGTACTTC.

The chain uses TRBV15 and TRBJ1-1; TRBD1 might be the D (6 bases). The V end was cut by 0 bases, the J end by 5 bases, with 10 bases between. The CDR3 length is 14 residues. Germline V gene data show CDR1 as LNHNV and CDR2 as YYDKDF (reference sequence). CDR3 DNA: TGTGCCACCAGCAGAGATCAACAGGGAACTGAAGCTTTCTTT. Its translation is CATSRDQQGTEAFF. The full variable domain, with the rest looked up from reference TRBV15 and TRBJ1-1, is DAMVIQNPRYQVTQFGKPVTLSCSQTLNHNVMYWYQQKSSQAPKLLFHYYDKDFNNEADTPDNFQSRRPNTSFCFLDIRSPGLGDTAMYLCATSRDQQGTEAFFGQGTRLTVV.

The table lists this clone with a count of one. The chain carries TRBV11-1 and TRBJ1-1; TRBD1 agrees at 7 bases. The germline V gene has CDR1 SGHAT and CDR2 FQDESV (reference sequence). The CDR3 runs to 14 residues. Germline trimming cut 5 bases from V and 1 base from J; bases unmatched to any gene: 4. The CDR3 is CASSLGTANTEAFF. The CDR3 DNA reads as TGTGCCAGCAGCCTGGGGACAGCGAACACTGAAGCTTTCTTT.

This clone was recorded once. V is TRBV18 and J is TRBJ2-5, with a weak D call TRBD2 (5 bases). V lost 4 bases, J lost 4 bases, and 16 bases lay in between. Germline values: CDR1 KGHSH, CDR2 LQKENI. The CDR3 length is 15 residues. The CDR3, as DNA: TGTGCCAGCTCACACCCGGCGAAAGGGAGAGAGACCCAGTACTTC. Translating gives CASSHPAKGRETQYF.